One T cell receptor beta chain is described in this entry. An end of the junction differs from the germline gene, which may be a read error. The data stem from a study of blood T cell repertoires in COVID-19. Germline-derived CDR1 and CDR2 are GTSNPN and SVGIG (reference sequence). CDR3 length: 10 residues. Participants' own reports of clinical history determined their cohort assignment. What the recovered Cohort 3 donors had was two negative PCRs, clearance, or symptom resolution. How the authors handled the data: Researchers report that nucleated cell counts were estimated from reference gene primer amplification. Method: immunoSEQ multiplex PCR; TCRdb's copy keeps in-frame clones and lacks some. The DNA was the basis for D and trimming; V, J and clone size are from that table. This sample has about 480,000 clones, with roughly 88% found just once.

The clonotype was recovered from a woman between 40 and 50 years old who had recovered from COVID-19. The sample taken for sequencing was PBMCs or T cells enriched from blood (not recorded which). The chain employs TRBV30 and TRBJ2-7; no clear D gene. The CDR3 is CAWTLPSVHF. The CDR3 coding sequence is TGTGCCTGGACACTCCCATCGGTGCACTTC.